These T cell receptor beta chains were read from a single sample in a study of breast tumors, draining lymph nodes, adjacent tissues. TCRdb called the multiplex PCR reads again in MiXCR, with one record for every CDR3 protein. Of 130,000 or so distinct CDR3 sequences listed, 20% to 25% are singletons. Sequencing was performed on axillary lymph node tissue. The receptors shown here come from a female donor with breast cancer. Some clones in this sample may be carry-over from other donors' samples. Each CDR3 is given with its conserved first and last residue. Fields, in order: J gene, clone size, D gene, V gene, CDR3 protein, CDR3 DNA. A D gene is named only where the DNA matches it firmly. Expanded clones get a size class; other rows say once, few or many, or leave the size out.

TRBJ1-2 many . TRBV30 CAWSVHYGYTF TGTGCCTGGAGTGTACACTATGGCTACACCTTC
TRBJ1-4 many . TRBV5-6 CASSLMQGSGEKLFF TGTGCCAGCAGCTTGATGCAGGGGTCAGGAGAAAAACTGTTTTTT
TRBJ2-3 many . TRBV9 CASSVEGGLTTDTQYF TGTGCCAGCAGCGTAGAGGGGGGACTCACCACAGATACGCAGTATTTT
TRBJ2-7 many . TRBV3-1 CASSQARKNEQYF TGTGCCAGCAGCCAAGCGAGGAAGAACGAGCAGTACTTC
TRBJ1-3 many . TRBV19 CASLGTGTSGNTIYF TGTGCCAGTTTGGGTACAGGGACCTCTGGAAACACCATATATTTT
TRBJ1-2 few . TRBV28 CASSHGGGNYGYTF TGTGCCAGCAGCCACGGGGGAGGGAACTATGGCTACACCTTC
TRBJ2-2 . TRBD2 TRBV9 CASSVGLAVNTGELFF TGTGCCAGCAGCGTAGGACTAGCGGTGAACACCGGGGAGCTGTTTTTT
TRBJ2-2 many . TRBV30 CAWSVRANTGELFF TGTGCCTGGAGTGTACGGGCGAACACCGGGGAGCTGTTTTTT
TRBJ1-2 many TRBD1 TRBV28 CASSSGQVYGYTF TGTGCCAGCAGTTCTGGACAGGTCTATGGCTACACCTTC
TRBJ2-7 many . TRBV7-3 CASSPGDYEQYF TGTGCCAGCAGCCCTGGGGACTACGAGCAGTACTTC
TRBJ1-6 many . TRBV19 CASSILAGDGNSPLHF TGTGCCAGTAGTATCCTGGCAGGCGATGGGAATTCACCCCTCCACTTT
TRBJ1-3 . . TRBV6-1 CASSDGQGNTIYF TGTGCCAGCAGCGACGGACAGGGAAACACCATATATTTT
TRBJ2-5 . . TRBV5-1 CASSRAARETQYF TGCGCCAGCAGCCGGGCCGCCAGAGAGACCCAGTACTTC
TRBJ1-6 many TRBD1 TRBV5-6 CASSLSATGFTNSPLHF TGTGCCAGCAGCTTGTCGGCGACAGGGTTTACAAATTCACCCCTCCACTTT
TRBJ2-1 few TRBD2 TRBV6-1 CASSEAGLAGGAGEQFF TGTGCCAGCAGTGAAGCCGGACTAGCGGGAGGGGCGGGGGAGCAGTTCTTC
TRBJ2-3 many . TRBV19 CASARNTDTQYF TGTGCCAGCGCACGTAACACAGACACGCAGTATTTT
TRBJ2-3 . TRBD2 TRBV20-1 CSARFAGVSTDTQYF TGCAGTGCTAGGTTTGCGGGAGTAAGCACAGATACGCAGTATTTT
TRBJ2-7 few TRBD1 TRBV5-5 CASSPAGTVSYEQYF TGTGCCAGCAGTCCCGCCGGGACAGTCTCCTACGAGCAGTACTTC
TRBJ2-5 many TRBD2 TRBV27 CASSLSVAGDQETQYF TGTGCCAGCAGTTTATCGGTAGCGGGAGACCAAGAGACCCAGTACTTC
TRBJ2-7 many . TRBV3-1 CASSQGHSGYEQYF TGTGCCAGCAGCCAGGGACACAGTGGCTACGAGCAGTACTTC
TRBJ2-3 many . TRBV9 CASSPRGPTDTQYF TGTGCCAGCAGCCCCAGGGGACCCACAGATACGCAGTATTTT
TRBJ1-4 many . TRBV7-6 CASSPRTATNEKLFF TGTGCCAGCAGCCCGCGGACGGCAACTAATGAAAAACTGTTTTTT
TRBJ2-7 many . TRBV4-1 CASSQDWGQSSEQYF TGCGCCAGCAGCCAAGATTGGGGTCAGAGTTCCGAGCAGTACTTC
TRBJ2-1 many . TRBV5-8 CASSSTLGRISYNEQFF TGTGCCAGCAGTTCTACCCTTGGCAGGATATCCTACAATGAGCAGTTCTTC
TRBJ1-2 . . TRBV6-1 CASSSDSGGYTF TGTGCCAGCAGTTCAGACTCTGGTGGCTACACCTTC
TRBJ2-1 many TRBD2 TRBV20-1 CSARVRLAPYNEQFF TGCAGTGCTAGAGTAAGACTAGCCCCCTACAATGAGCAGTTCTTC
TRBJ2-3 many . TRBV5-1 CASSLQGRDTQYF TGCGCCAGCAGCTTGCAGGGGAGGGATACGCAGTATTTT
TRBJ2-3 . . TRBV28 CASSGESTDTQYF TGTGCCAGCAGCGGCGAAAGCACAGATACGCAGTATTTT
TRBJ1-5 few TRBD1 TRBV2 CASSTGVQPQHF TGTGCCAGCTCGACAGGGGTTCAGCCCCAGCATTTT
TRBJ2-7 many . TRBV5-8 CASSLGHPYEQYF TGTGCCAGCAGCTTGGGACACCCCTACGAGCAGTACTTC
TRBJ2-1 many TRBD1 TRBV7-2 CASSPQQGFGEQFF TGTGCCAGCAGCCCGCAACAGGGGTTCGGGGAGCAGTTCTTC
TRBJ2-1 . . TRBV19 CASSIDLGGGSYNEQFF TGTGCCAGTAGTATAGATTTGGGTGGGGGCTCCTACAATGAGCAGTTCTTC
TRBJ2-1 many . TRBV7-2 CASSLPHNEQFF TGTGCCAGCAGCTTACCTCACAATGAGCAGTTCTTC
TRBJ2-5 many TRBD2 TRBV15 CATSRDEGGELETQYF TGTGCCACCAGCAGAGACGAGGGAGGGGAACTCGAGACCCAGTACTTC
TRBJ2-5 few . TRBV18 CASSPPKGSRKTQYF TGTGCCAGCTCACCACCAAAGGGGTCGAGGAAGACCCAGTACTTC
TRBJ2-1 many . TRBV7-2 CASSLAPLLVYNEQFF TGTGCCAGCAGCTTAGCCCCTTTACTAGTGTACAATGAGCAGTTCTTC
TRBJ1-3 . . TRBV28 CASSPRSSGNTIYF TGTGCCAGCAGTCCCAGGAGCTCTGGAAACACCATATATTTT
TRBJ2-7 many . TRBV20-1 CSAPQGHEQYF TGCAGTGCTCCACAGGGCCACGAGCAGTACTTC
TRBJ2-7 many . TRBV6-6 CASSYSGAGSLASSYEQYF TGTGCCAGCAGTTACTCCGGGGCCGGGTCTCTGGCGAGCAGCTACGAGCAGTACTTC
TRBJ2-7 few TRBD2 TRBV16 CASSEPLAGAYEQYF TGTGCCAGCAGCGAACCACTAGCGGGTGCCTACGAGCAGTACTTC
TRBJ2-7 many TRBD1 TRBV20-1 CSASLGQGGSYEQYF TGCAGTGCTAGCCTTGGACAGGGTGGCTCCTACGAGCAGTACTTC
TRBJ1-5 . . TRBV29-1 CSVLLRGGSNQPQHF TGCAGCGTTCTTCTGCGGGGAGGTAGCAATCAGCCCCAGCATTTT
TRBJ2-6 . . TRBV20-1 CSASGQGSSGANVLTF TGCAGTGCTAGTGGGCAGGGGAGCTCTGGGGCCAACGTCCTGACTTTC
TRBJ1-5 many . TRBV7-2 CASSLSGPGQPQHF TGTGCCAGCAGCTTAAGCGGGCCGGGCCAGCCCCAGCATTTT
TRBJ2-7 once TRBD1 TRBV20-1 CSAREERDRADSLASSSYEQYF TGCAGTGCTAGAGAGGAACGGGACAGGGCTGATAGTCTGGCCAGTTCGTCCTACGAGCAGTACTTC
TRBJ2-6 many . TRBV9 CASSVQGGGANVLTF TGTGCCAGCAGCGTACAGGGCGGTGGGGCCAACGTCCTGACTTTC
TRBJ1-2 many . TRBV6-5 CASRAGTAKDGYTF TGTGCCAGCAGAGCCGGGACTGCAAAGGATGGCTACACCTTC
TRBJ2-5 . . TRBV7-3 CASGLGPSWEAQYF TGTGCCAGCGGCTTGGGGCCCAGCTGGGAGGCCCAGTACTTC
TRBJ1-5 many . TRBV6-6 CASSYSGSNQPQHF TGTGCCAGCAGTTACTCAGGGAGCAATCAGCCCCAGCATTTT
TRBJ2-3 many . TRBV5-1 CASGRGDTQYF TGCGCCAGCGGAAGAGGGGATACGCAGTATTTT
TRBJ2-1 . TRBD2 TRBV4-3 CASSQDTSGRAPVTYNEQFF TGCGCCAGCAGCCAAGATACTAGCGGGAGGGCCCCCGTAACCTACAATGAGCAGTTCTTC
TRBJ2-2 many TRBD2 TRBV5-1 CASSLTSGTGELFF TGCGCCAGCAGCTTGACTAGCGGGACCGGGGAGCTGTTTTTT
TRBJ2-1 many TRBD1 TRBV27 CASSIRGRSHNEQFF TGTGCCAGCAGTATCAGGGGGCGCAGCCACAATGAGCAGTTCTTC
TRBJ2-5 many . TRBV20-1 CSARDPSGGGPETQYF TGCAGTGCTAGAGACCCTAGCGGAGGGGGCCCGGAGACCCAGTACTTC